This T cell receptor (beta chain) derives from a study of TIL therapy for anti-PD-1-resistant metastatic lung cancer. The study, taken as a whole, reports: Treatment-naive, never-smoker and oncogene-addicted patients were overrepresented in this highly selected cohort.

In regard to this clone: Its antigen is unknown.

V lost 1 base and J lost 4; bases outside the gene matches: 15. CDR1 is MNHEY and CDR2 is SMNVEV in the germline V gene (reference sequence). The CDR3 contains 19 residues. The time point denotes: pre-treatment sample, taken before nivolumab and TIL therapy. Sequencing used immunoSEQ v3. TCRdb keeps only in-frame clones here, not all; method: immunoSEQ multiplex PCR. The repertoire holds 55,000 to 65,000 clones, around 63% seen once, with approximately 7% in the top ten. The chain links TRBV27 to TRBJ1-1, with 10 bases matching TRBD1. The sequence was collected from a person aged 25-85 years with non-small cell lung cancer. The sequenced sample was blood, obtained at baseline. Here the CDR3 DNA reads TGTGCCAGCAGTTTATTCCTAATACCCCGACAGGGGGCGGGCACTGAAGCTTTCTTT. Its translation: CASSLFLIPRQGAGTEAFF.